This entry describes one T cell receptor beta chain. This entry comes from a study of control samples from healthy donors and cancer patients. Trimming left V 6 bases short and J 1 base short, with 6 bases between. Per germline, CDR1 MNHNY and CDR2 SVGAGI (reference sequence). CDR3 length: 12 amino acids. Generated by immunoSEQ multiplex PCR, the TCRdb table keeps only in-frame clones and is missing some. The table lists under 95,000 clones, roughly 82% of them singletons. The material sequenced was blood. J is TRBJ1-1 and V is TRBV6-6, with D uncertain. The origin of this receptor is a man aged 50 or older in good health. The CDR3 loop reads CASRHKNTEAFF. The DNA for the CDR3 is TGTGCCAGCAGGCACAAGAACACTGAAGCTTTCTTT.